The T cell receptor beta chain described here comes from a study of blood T cell repertoires in COVID-19. Background on the study: COVID-19 samples from acute and convalescent phases originated in the United States, Italy and Spain.

Germline trimming cut 4 bases from V and 4 bases from J; bases unmatched to any gene: 8. The germline gives CDR1 LGHNT, CDR2 FRNRAP. The CDR3 runs to 15 residues. Repertoires were generated with immunoSEQ multiplex PCR, while TCRdb's copy carries only in-frame clones and drops some. Of a few hundred thousand clones detected, 87% appear once; the ten largest clones hold around 8.9%. Recovered Cohort 3 donors showed two negative PCRs, clearance, or symptom resolution. The source material was PBMCs or T cells enriched from blood (not recorded which). The origin of this receptor is a woman aged 18-29 years who had recovered from COVID-19. The chain combines TRBV12-5 with TRBJ1-2; the match to TRBD1 covers 8 bases. In DNA, the CDR3 is TGTGCTAGTGGTTCCCTCTCCGGGACAGGCTATGGCTACACCTTC. Protein: CASGSLSGTGYGYTF.